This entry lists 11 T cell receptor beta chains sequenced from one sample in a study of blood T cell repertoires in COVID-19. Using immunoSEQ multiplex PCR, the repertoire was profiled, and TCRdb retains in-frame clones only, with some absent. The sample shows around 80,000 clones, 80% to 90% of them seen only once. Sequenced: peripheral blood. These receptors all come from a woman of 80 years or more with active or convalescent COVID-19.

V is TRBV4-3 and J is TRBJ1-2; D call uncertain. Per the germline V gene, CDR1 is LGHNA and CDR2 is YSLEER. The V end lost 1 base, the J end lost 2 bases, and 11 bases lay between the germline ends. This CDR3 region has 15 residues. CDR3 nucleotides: TGCGCCAGCAGCCAAGGGTATCCAGGAAACTATGGCTACACCTTC. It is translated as CASSQGYPGNYGYTF.

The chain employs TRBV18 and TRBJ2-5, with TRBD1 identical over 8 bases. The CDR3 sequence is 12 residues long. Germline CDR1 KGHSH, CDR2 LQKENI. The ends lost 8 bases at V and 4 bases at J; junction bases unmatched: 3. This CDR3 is CASKDRGETQYF. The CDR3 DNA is TGTGCCAGCAAAGACAGGGGAGAGACCCAGTACTTC.

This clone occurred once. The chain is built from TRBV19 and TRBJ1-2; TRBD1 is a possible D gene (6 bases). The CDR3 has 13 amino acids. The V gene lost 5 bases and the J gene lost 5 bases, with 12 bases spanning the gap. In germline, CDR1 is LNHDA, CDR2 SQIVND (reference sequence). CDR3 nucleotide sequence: TGTGCCAGTAGTGCACAGGGTGGGTATGGCTACACCTTC. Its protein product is CASSAQGGYGYTF.

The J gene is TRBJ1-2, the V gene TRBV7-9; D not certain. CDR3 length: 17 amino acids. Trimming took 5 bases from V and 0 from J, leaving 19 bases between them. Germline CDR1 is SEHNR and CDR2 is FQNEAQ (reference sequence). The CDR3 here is CASSPEVVSVANYGYTF. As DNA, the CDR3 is TGTGCCAGCAGCCCCGAAGTGGTATCGGTAGCTAACTATGGCTACACCTTC.

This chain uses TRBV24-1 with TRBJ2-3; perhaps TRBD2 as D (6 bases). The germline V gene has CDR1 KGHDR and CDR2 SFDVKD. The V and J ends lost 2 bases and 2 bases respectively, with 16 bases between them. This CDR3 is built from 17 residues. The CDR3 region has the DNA TGTGCCACCAGTGATTCTCTTGGGGGAGGCTCCACAGATACGCAGTATTTT. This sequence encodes CATSDSLGGGSTDTQYF.

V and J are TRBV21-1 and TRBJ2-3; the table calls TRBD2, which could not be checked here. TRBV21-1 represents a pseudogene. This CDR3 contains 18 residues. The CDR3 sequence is CASSKAQKGSRRTDTQYF. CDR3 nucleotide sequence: TGTGCCAGCAGCAAAGCACAAAAAGGGAGCCGCCGCACAGATACGCAGTATTTT.

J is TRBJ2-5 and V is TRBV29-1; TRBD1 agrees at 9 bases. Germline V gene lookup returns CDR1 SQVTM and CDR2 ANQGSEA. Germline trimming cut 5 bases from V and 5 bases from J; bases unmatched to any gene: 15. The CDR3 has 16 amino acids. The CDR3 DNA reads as TGCAGCGTTCGGAGTACGGGACAGGGCTCTGGGGAGACCCAGTACTTC. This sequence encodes CSVRSTGQGSGETQYF.

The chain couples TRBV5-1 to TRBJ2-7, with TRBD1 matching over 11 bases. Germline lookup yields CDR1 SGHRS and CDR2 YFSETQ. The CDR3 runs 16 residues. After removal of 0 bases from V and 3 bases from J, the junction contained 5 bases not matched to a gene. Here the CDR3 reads CASSLAPGTGGYEQYF. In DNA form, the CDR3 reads TGCGCCAGCAGCTTGGCCCCCGGGACAGGGGGCTACGAGCAGTACTTC.

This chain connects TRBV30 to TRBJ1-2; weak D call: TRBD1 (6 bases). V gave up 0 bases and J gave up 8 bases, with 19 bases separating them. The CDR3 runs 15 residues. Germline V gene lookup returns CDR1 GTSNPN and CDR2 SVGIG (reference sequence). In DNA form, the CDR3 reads TGTGCCTGGAGTGTATTCGGCAGACAGGCTCAAGGCTACACCTTC. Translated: CAWSVFGRQAQGYTF.

Here the CDR3 DNA reads TGTGCCAGCAGATCGCCACGGGAGGCGTACGAGCAGTACTTC. It is translated as CASRSPREAYEQYF. The genes are TRBV2 and TRBJ2-7; 7 positions match TRBD2. Germline V gene data show CDR1 as SNHLY and CDR2 as FYNNEI. The CDR3 covers 14 residues. Germline trimming cut 6 bases from V and 4 bases from J; bases unmatched to any gene: 9. The full variable domain, with the rest looked up from reference TRBV2 and TRBJ2-7, is EPEVTQTPSHQVTQMGQEVILRCVPISNHLYFYWYRQILGQKVEFLVSFYNNEISEKSEIFDDQFSVERPDGSNFTLKIRSTKLEDSAMYFCASRSPREAYEQYFGPGTRLTVT.

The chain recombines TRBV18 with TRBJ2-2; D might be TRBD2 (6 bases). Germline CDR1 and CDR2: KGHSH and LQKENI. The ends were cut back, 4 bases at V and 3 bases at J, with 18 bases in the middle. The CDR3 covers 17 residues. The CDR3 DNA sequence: TGTGCCAGCTCACGGAAAGCGGGTTCAGAATACACCGGGGAGCTGTTTTTT. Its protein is CASSRKAGSEYTGELFF.